The sequence of this T cell receptor beta chain was determined in a study of T cells in Graves' hyperthyroidism and ophthalmopathy. Broader study findings: Ophthalmopathy onset followed model prediction by a median approximately 5.9 months.

This CDR3 spans 15 amino acids. Germline loops: CDR1 MNHNS, CDR2 SASEGT. Trimming removed 6 bases from V and 3 bases from J; junction bases left unmatched: 5. Amplification of TCR beta CDR3 regions was performed using RNA transcripts as template. During a first-round RT-PCR of the TCR CDR3, the HTBI primer set was used. MiXCR, run by TCRdb on the multiplex PCR reads, gives a single entry per CDR3 protein. This table has about 640,000 distinct CDR3 sequences, about 20% appearing once. This clonotype was counted between two and nine times. Its matching antigen is unknown. On the basis of clinical symptoms, serum thyroxine and TRAb, thyroid ultrasound and orbital computed tomography, diagnoses were made. Out of over 9 ml of fresh peripheral blood came the PBMCs.

This sequence originates from a man in his thirties or forties with Graves' ophthalmopathy. The sequenced sample consisted of blood. The gene calls are TRBV6-1 and TRBJ2-7; TRBD2 matches at 13 bases. CDR3 nucleotides: TGTGCCAGCAGGGAATGGACTAGCGGGAGCTACGAGCAGTACTTC. Amino acid sequence: CASREWTSGSYEQYF.